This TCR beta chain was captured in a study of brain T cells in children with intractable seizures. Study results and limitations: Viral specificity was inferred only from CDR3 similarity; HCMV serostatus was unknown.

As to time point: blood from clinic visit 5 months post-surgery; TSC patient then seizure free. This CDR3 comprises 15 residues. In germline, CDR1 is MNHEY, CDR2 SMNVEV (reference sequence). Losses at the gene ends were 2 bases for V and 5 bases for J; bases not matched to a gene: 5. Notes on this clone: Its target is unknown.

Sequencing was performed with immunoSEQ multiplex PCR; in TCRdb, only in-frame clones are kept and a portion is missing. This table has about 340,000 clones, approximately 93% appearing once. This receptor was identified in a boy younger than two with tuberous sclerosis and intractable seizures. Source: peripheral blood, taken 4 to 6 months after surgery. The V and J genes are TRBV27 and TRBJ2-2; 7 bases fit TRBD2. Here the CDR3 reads CASSLRLGGTGELFF. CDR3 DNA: TGTGCCAGCAGTTTACGGTTGGGGGGGACCGGGGAGCTGTTTTTT.